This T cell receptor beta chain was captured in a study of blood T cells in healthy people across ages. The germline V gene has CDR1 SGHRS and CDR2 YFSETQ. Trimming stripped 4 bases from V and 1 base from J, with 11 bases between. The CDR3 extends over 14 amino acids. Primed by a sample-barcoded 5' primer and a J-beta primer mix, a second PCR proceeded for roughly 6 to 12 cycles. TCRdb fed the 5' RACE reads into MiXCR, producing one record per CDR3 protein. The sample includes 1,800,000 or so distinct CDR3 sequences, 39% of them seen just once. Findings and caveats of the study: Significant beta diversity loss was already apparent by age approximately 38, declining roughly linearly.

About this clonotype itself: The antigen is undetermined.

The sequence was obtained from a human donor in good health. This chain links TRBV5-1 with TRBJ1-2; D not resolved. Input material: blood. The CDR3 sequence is CASSLLVSNYGYTF. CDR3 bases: TGCGCCAGCAGCCTTCTCGTCAGTAACTATGGCTACACCTTC.